These 27 T cell receptor beta chains came from one sample sequenced in a study of blood T cell repertoires in COVID-19. Only in-frame clones appear in the TCRdb table, and some are missing; sequencing was by immunoSEQ multiplex PCR. The table lists 250,000 to 350,000 clones, around 91% of them singletons. Specimen: PBMCs or T cells enriched from blood (not recorded which). These receptors came from a woman aged 18-30 years who had recovered from COVID-19.

This clone was picked up one time. The gene calls are TRBV5-4 and TRBJ1-2; 7 nucleotides match TRBD1. The CDR3 is made up of 13 amino acids. V was clipped by 3 bases and J by 4 bases; unmatched bases: 3. CDR1 is SGHNT and CDR2 is YYREEE in the germline V gene (reference sequence). In DNA form, the CDR3 reads TGTGCCAGCAGCTCGGGACAGCTCTATGGCTACACCTTC. Translated: CASSSGQLYGYTF.

The rearrangement joins TRBV2 to TRBJ1-2; tentative D call: TRBD1 (5 bases). The CDR3 is made up of 13 amino acids. V was trimmed by 3 bases and J by 7 bases, leaving 12 bases between them. Germline V lookup: CDR1 SNHLY, CDR2 FYNNEI. This CDR3 is CASSEGGGGGYTF. CDR3 sequence (DNA): TGTGCCAGCAGTGAGGGAGGCGGGGGTGGCTACACCTTC.

The table lists this clone with a count of one. V is TRBV21-1 and J is TRBJ2-1; the table calls TRBD2, which could not be checked here. TRBV21-1 corresponds to a pseudogene. This CDR3 comprises 10 residues. The CDR3 spells CASTSREQFF. In DNA, the CDR3 is TGTGCCAGCACCTCCCGGGAGCAGTTCTTC.

The rearrangement links TRBV13 to TRBJ1-1; tentatively, D is TRBD1 (5 bases). CDR3 length equals 13 residues. Germline V CDR1 and CDR2: PRHDT, FYEKMQ (reference sequence). V lost 2 bases to trimming and J lost 7 bases, with 11 bases between them. The CDR3 DNA sequence: TGTGCCAGCAGCTTACGCCAGGGCGATGAAGCTTTCTTT. Amino acids: CASSLRQGDEAFF.

V gene TRBV5-6 combines with J gene TRBJ1-2; tentatively, D is TRBD1 (6 bases). The V end was cut by 5 bases, the J end by 7 bases, with 9 bases between. Germline V CDR1 and CDR2: SGHDT, YYEEEE. The CDR3 is made up of 11 amino acids. This CDR3 reads CASSADSGYTF. As DNA, the CDR3 is TGTGCCAGCAGTGCGGACAGTGGCTACACCTTC.

In DNA, the CDR3 is TGTGCCAGCCTCACAGGGCCCTATGGCTACACCTTC. Residues: CASLTGPYGYTF. The rearrangement links TRBV28 to TRBJ1-2; D possibly corresponds to TRBD1 (6 bases). Trimming took 8 bases from V and 4 from J, leaving 11 bases between them. This CDR3 comprises 12 residues. Looked up from germline, CDR1 is MDHEN and CDR2 is SYDVKM.

This chain uses TRBV4-2 with TRBJ2-1, with 10 bases fitting TRBD2. Trimming at V came to 5 bases and at J to 4 bases, leaving 5 bases not matched to a gene. Germline CDR1 reads LGHNA; CDR2 reads YNFKEQ. This CDR3 has 15 residues. This chain's CDR3 is CASSYVAGGYNEQFF. Here the CDR3 DNA reads TGTGCCAGCAGCTATGTAGCGGGGGGATACAATGAGCAGTTCTTC.

The chain has TRBV7-6 and TRBJ2-3; D remains ambiguous. CDR3 length: 13 amino acids. V dropped 4 bases and J dropped 0 bases, with 5 bases sitting between them. The germline V gene encodes CDR1 SGHVS and CDR2 FNYEAQ. The CDR3 bases are TGTGCCAGCAGCTCGTCGAGCACAGATACGCAGTATTTT. Its protein is CASSSSSTDTQYF.

V usage is TRBV7-9 and J usage is TRBJ2-7; 7 positions agree with TRBD1. The V and J ends lost 6 bases and 6 bases, in that order; junction bases with no gene match: 5. Germline CDR1 SEHNR, CDR2 FQNEAQ (reference sequence). CDR3 length: 12 residues. The CDR3 protein is CASRAGGAEQYF. The CDR3 coding sequence is TGTGCCAGCAGGGCAGGGGGAGCCGAGCAGTACTTC.

This clone has just a few counts. The chain couples TRBV28 to TRBJ1-2; no clear D. Trimming took 5 bases from V and 2 from J, leaving 6 bases between them. The CDR3 is made up of 12 amino acids. Germline CDR1 MDHEN, CDR2 SYDVKM. CDR3 nucleotides: TGTGCCAGCAGTCCCCTAAACTATGGCTACACCTTC. Translated, it gives CASSPLNYGYTF.

V usage is TRBV19 and J usage is TRBJ2-7, with D perhaps matching TRBD1 (5 bases). Germline loops: CDR1 LNHDA, CDR2 SQIVND (reference sequence). V shed 4 bases and J shed 2 bases, with 9 bases lying between them. The length of the CDR3 is 13 residues. CDR3: CASSTGRAYEQYF. CDR3 bases: TGTGCCAGTAGTACCGGCAGGGCCTACGAGCAGTACTTC.

The rearrangement links TRBV5-1 to TRBJ2-7; TRBD1 aligns across 7 bases. Trimming took 3 bases from V and 3 from J; bases not matched to a gene: 0. CDR1 and CDR2 (germline): SGHRS, YFSETQ. This CDR3 region has 12 residues. The CDR3 loop reads CASSWDSYEQYF. CDR3 nucleotide sequence: TGCGCCAGCAGCTGGGACAGCTACGAGCAGTACTTC.

The chain combines TRBV14 with TRBJ2-2, with TRBD2 as a possible D gene (7 bases). V lost 5 bases and J lost 5, with 18 bases in between. The CDR3 sequence is 16 residues long. CDR1 and CDR2 (germline): SGHDN, FVKESK. CDR3 region: CASSGSTGGITGELFF. In DNA form, the CDR3 reads TGTGCCAGCAGCGGTTCCACGGGGGGCATTACCGGGGAGCTGTTTTTT.

The rearrangement links TRBV6-5 to TRBJ2-2; TRBD1 aligns across 8 bases. Germline CDR1 reads MNHEY; CDR2 reads SVGAGI. V was clipped by 4 bases and J by 7 bases; unmatched bases: 8. The CDR3 is 15 residues long. In DNA, the CDR3 is TGTGCCAGCAGTTCCAAAGACAGGGGCGTCGGGGAGCTGTTTTTT. Translated, it gives CASSSKDRGVGELFF.

V is TRBV14 and J is TRBJ1-1; D is unclear. In germline, CDR1 is SGHDN, CDR2 FVKESK. V lost 1 base to trimming and J lost 0 bases, with 6 bases between them. The CDR3 is 14 amino acids. This CDR3 is CASSQVVLNTEAFF. The CDR3 bases are TGTGCCAGCAGCCAAGTAGTGTTGAACACTGAAGCTTTCTTT.

This clone was seen a single time. The chain uses TRBV2 and TRBJ2-7; TRBD2 might be the D (6 bases). V lost 6 bases, J lost 2 bases, and 11 bases lay in between. Germline-derived CDR1 and CDR2 are SNHLY and FYNNEI. CDR3 length equals 13 residues. The CDR3 is CASRTDYAYEQYF. DNA for the CDR3: TGTGCCAGCAGGACGGACTATGCCTACGAGCAGTACTTC.

The rearrangement links TRBV20-1 to TRBJ2-7; 7 bases are shared with TRBD1. The germline V gene has CDR1 DFQATT and CDR2 SNEGSKA (reference sequence). CDR3 length: 10 residues. V dropped 6 bases and J dropped 5; count of bases not matched to a gene: 1. CDR3 region: CSAGQNEQYF. DNA for the CDR3: TGCAGTGCGGGACAGAACGAGCAGTACTTC.

Only one count was recorded for this clone. V is TRBV2 and J is TRBJ2-7, with 8 bases lining up with TRBD1. V lost 6 bases to trimming and J lost 3 bases; unmatched junction nucleotides: 7. The CDR3 is made up of 14 amino acids. Germline V lookup: CDR1 SNHLY, CDR2 FYNNEI. The CDR3 DNA reads TGTGCCAGCAGGAGCCGGGACAGGCTCTACGAGCAGTACTTC. This encodes CASRSRDRLYEQYF.

The rearrangement joins TRBV5-5 to TRBJ2-7; 7 positions match TRBD2. The CDR3 is 15 amino acids. Germline CDR1 SGHKS, CDR2 YYEKEE (reference sequence). V gave up 0 bases and J gave up 2 bases; unmatched junction bases: 5. The CDR3 bases are TGTGCCAGCAGCTTGGCACCTGGGGGGGCCTACGAGCAGTACTTC. Translation: CASSLAPGGAYEQYF. Based on the CDR3 plus reference TRBV5-5 and TRBJ2-7, the full variable domain is DAGVTQSPTHLIKTRGQQVTLRCSPISGHKSVSWYQQVLGQGPQFIFQYYEKEERGRGNFPDRFSARQFPNYSSELNVNALLLGDSALYLCASSLAPGGAYEQYFGPGTRLTVT.

The CDR3 region is CAISPQGAGTEAFF. In DNA form, the CDR3 reads TGTGCCATCAGTCCACAGGGGGCTGGTACTGAAGCTTTCTTT. The genes are TRBV10-3 and TRBJ1-1, with TRBD1 matching over 9 bases. This CDR3 is 14 amino acids long. CDR1 and CDR2 (germline): ENHRY, SYGVKD. V shed 5 bases and J 5 bases; nucleotides not matched to a gene: 6.

The chain couples TRBV10-3 to TRBJ2-5, with TRBD2 as a possible D gene (6 bases). This CDR3 comprises 15 residues. Germline loops: CDR1 ENHRY, CDR2 SYGVKD. Between the trimmed V and J ends, which lost 3 bases and 5 bases, there was a span of 16 bases. The CDR3 loop is CAISDPKEGGETQYF. CDR3 DNA: TGTGCCATCAGTGACCCAAAGGAGGGTGGGGAGACCCAGTACTTC.

The rearrangement uses TRBV5-4 and TRBJ2-7; TRBD2 agrees at 7 bases. The CDR3 contains 13 residues. Germline CDR1 is SGHNT and CDR2 is YYREEE (reference sequence). V lost 6 bases and J lost 0; bases outside the gene matches: 3. Written as DNA, the CDR3 is TGTGCCAGCACCACGGGGGGCTCCTACGAGCAGTACTTC. Amino acids: CASTTGGSYEQYF.

The V call is TRBV27, the J call TRBJ2-7; D is unclear. This CDR3 spans 14 amino acids. With 4 bases removed from V and 0 bases from J, the gap between germline ends came to 10 bases. Germline CDR1 reads MNHEY; CDR2 reads SMNVEV (reference sequence). The CDR3 region is CASSSQASSYEQYF. The CDR3 DNA reads as TGTGCCAGCAGTTCGCAGGCGAGCTCCTACGAGCAGTACTTC.

This clone has a handful of counts. The chain has TRBV30 and TRBJ2-5; 8 bases are shared with TRBD1. CDR3 size: 13 residues. Unmatched junction bases numbered 6, after V lost 4 bases and J lost 5 bases. Looked up from germline, CDR1 is GTSNPN and CDR2 is SVGIG (reference sequence). This CDR3 is CAWNRGAAETQYF. For the CDR3, the DNA is TGTGCCTGGAACAGGGGGGCAGCGGAGACCCAGTACTTC.

V gene TRBV6-2 or TRBV6-3 combines with J gene TRBJ2-2; TRBD1 matches 8 bases. Trimming at V came to 2 bases and at J to 7 bases, leaving 6 bases not matched to a gene. Germline-derived CDR1 and CDR2 are MNHEY and SVGEGT. The CDR3 runs to 15 residues. The CDR3 region is CASSYVGQGGGELFF. For the CDR3, the DNA is TGTGCCAGCAGTTACGTCGGACAGGGAGGCGGGGAGCTGTTTTTT.

The chain couples TRBV7-6 to TRBJ2-2, with TRBD1 identical over 8 bases. The CDR3 loop spans 14 amino acids. CDR1 SGHVS and CDR2 FNYEAQ come from the germline V gene. Trimming removed 5 bases from V and 7 bases from J; junction bases left unmatched: 6. The CDR3 DNA reads as TGTGCCAGCAGCCGCGGACAGGGCGTCGGGGAGCTGTTTTTT. It translates to CASSRGQGVGELFF.

V usage is TRBV19 and J usage is TRBJ2-3, with TRBD2 matching over 9 bases. CDR3 length: 17 amino acids. V shed 5 bases and J 5 bases; nucleotides not matched to a gene: 14. Germline V CDR1 and CDR2: LNHDA, SQIVND (reference sequence). The CDR3 region has the DNA TGTGCCAGTAGTCCCACCGGTGGCGGGGGGGCGGGAGATACGCAGTATTTT. Its protein product is CASSPTGGGGAGDTQYF. The whole variable domain, remainder taken from reference TRBV19 and TRBJ2-3, is DGGITQSPKYLFRKEGQNVTLSCEQNLNHDAMYWYRQDPGQGLRLIYYSQIVNDFQKGDIAEGYSVSREKKESFPLTVTSAQKNPTAFYLCASSPTGGGGAGDTQYFGPGTRLTVL.